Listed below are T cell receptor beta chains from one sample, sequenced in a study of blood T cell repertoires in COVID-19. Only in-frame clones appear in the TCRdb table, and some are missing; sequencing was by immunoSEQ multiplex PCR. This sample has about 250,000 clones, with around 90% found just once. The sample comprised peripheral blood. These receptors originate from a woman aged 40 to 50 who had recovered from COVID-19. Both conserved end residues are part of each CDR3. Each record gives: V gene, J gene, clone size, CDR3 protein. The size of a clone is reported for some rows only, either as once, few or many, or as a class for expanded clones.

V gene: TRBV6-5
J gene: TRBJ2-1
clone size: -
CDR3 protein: CASSFDLPVGYNEQFF

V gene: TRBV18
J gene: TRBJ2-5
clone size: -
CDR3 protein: CASSSISGRVETQYF

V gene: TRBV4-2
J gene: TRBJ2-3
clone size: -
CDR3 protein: CASSQDGPRSWTDTQYF

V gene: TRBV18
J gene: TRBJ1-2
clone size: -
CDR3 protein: CASSPLVGTDGYTF

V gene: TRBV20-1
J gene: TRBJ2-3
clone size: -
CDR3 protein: CSASGLAGVTDTQYF

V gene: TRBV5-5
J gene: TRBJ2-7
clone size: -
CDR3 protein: CASSYGGTGDYEQYF

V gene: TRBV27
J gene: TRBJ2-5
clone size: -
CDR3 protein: CASRTDPGVGTQYF

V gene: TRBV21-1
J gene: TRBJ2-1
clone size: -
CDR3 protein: CASSKVVLAGGRTKKSSYNEQFF

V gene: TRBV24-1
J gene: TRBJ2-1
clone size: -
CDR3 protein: CATRAGGAYNEQFF

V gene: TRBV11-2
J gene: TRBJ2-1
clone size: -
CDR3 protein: CASSLVAGAMFF

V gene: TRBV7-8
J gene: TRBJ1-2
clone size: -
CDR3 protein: CASSLAGTAIYGYTF

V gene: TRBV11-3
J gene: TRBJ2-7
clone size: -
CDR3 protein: CASSLDVLAGARHEQYF

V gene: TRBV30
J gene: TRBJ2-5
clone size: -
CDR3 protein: CAWSVRGGETQYF

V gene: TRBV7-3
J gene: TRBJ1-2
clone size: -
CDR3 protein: CASSPVPGQGLPTF

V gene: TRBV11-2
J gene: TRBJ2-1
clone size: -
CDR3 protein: CASSPGSRVSYNEQFF

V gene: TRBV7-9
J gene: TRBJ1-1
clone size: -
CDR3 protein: CASSLAVGQGTEAFF

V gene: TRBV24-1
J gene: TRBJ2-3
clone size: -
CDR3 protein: CATSASRGSGATDTQYF

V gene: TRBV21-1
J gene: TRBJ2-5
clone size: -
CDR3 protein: CASSKAKRTERETQYF

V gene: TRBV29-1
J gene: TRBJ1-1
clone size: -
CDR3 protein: CSVGQGLNTEAFF

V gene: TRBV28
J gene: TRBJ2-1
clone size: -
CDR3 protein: CASSPGGWSYNEQFF

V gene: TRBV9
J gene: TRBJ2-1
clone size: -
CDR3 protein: CASSGGQSSYNEQFF

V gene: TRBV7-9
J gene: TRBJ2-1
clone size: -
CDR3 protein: CASSLEGAPIVHEQFF

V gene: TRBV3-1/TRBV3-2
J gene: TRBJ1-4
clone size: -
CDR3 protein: CASSQGDRGNEKLFF

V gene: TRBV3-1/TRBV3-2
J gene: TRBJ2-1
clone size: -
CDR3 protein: CASSQGGGGNYNEQFF

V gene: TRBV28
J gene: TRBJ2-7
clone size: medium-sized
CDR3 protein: CASRGGQGPYEQYF

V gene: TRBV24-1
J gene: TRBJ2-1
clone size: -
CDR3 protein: CATSDPPGRDTRYYNEQFF

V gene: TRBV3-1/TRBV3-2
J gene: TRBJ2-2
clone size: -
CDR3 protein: CASSPLGGVNTGELFF

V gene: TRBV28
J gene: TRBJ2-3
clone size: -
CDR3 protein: CASSPGHLTDTQYF

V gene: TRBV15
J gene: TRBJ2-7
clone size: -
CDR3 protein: CATSGGLGPYEQYF

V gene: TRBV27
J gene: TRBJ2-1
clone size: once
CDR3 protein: CASSPSPGFEEQFF

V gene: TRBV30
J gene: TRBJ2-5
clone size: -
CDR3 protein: CAWSEQGETQYF

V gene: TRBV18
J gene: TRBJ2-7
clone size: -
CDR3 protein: CASSTTSGIGVGQYF

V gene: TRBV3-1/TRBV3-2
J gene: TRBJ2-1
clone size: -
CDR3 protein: CASSQEAWAGYLYNEQFF

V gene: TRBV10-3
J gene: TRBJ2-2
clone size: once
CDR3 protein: CAISDGAGENTGELFF

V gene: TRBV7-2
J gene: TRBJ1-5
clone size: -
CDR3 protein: CASSSRTGNNQPQHF

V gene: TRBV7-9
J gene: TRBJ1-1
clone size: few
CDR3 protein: CASSLSGGRVGTEAFF